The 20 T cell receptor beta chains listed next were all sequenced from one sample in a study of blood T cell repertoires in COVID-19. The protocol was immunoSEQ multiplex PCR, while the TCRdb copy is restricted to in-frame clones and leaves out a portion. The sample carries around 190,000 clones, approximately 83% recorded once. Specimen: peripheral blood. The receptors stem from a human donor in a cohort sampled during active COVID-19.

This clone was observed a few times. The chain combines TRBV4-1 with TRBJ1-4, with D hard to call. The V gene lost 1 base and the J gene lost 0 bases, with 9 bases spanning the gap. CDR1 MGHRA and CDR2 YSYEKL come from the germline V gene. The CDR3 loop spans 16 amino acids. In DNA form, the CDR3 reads TGCGCCAGCAGCCAAGTTGGAGCTGCAACTAATGAAAAACTGTTTTTT. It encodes CASSQVGAATNEKLFF.

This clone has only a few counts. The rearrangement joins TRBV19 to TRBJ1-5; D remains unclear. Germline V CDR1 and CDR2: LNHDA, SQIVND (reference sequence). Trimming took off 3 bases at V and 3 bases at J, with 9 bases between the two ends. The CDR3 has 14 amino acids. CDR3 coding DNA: TGTGCCAGTAGTATTTACGGTCTCAATCAGCCCCAGCATTTT. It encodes CASSIYGLNQPQHF.

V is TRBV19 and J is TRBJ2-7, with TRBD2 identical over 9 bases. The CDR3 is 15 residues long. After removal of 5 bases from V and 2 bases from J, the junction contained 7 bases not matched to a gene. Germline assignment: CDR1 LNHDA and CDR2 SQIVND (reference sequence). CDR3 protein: CASSQPRGGPYEQYF. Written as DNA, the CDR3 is TGTGCCAGTAGTCAACCGCGGGGGGGCCCCTACGAGCAGTACTTC.

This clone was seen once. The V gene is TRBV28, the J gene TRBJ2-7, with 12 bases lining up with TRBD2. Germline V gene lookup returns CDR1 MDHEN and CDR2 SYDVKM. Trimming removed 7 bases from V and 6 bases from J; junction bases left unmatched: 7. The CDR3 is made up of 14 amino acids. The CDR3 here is CASTGTSGSREQYF. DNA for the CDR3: TGTGCCAGCACCGGGACTAGCGGGTCCCGCGAGCAGTACTTC. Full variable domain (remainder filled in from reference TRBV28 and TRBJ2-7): DVKVTQSSRYLVKRTGEKVFLECVQDMDHENMFWYRQDPGLGLRLIYFSYDVKMKEKGDIPEGYSVSREKKERFSLILESASTNQTSMYLCASTGTSGSREQYFGPGTRLTVT.

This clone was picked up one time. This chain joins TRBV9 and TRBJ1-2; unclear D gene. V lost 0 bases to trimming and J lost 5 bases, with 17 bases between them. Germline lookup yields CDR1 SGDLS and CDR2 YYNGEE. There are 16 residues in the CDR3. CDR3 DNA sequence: TGTGCCAGCAGCGTAGGAAGCCAGACTACTTATTATGGCTACACCTTC. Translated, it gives CASSVGSQTTYYGYTF.

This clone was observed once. CDR3 sequence (DNA): TGTGCCAGCAGCCGAGGGGCAGGGGAGAGGAACACTGAAGCTTTCTTT. Residues: CASSRGAGERNTEAFF. The V gene is TRBV5-4, the J gene TRBJ1-1, with D tentatively TRBD1 (6 bases). Germline CDR1 and CDR2: SGHNT and YYREEE (reference sequence). Trimming stripped 4 bases from V and 1 base from J, with 17 bases between. The CDR3 contains 16 residues.

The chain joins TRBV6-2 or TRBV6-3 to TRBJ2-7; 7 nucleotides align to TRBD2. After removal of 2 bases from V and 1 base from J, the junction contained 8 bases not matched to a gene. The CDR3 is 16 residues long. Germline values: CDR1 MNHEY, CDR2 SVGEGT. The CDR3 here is CASSYGLAEASYEQYF. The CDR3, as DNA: TGTGCCAGCAGTTACGGCCTAGCGGAGGCGTCCTACGAGCAGTACTTC.

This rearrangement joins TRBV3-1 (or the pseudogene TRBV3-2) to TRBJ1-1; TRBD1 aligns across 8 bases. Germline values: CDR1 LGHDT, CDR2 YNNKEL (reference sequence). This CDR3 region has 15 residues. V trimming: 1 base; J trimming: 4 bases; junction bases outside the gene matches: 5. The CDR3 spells CASSQVLQGGTEAFF. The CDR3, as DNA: TGTGCCAGCAGCCAAGTCTTACAGGGGGGCACTGAAGCTTTCTTT.

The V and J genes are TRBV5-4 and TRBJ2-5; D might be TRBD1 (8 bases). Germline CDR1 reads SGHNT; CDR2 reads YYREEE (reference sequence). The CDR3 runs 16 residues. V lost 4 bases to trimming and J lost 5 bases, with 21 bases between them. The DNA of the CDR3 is TGTGCCAGCAGCCCGTCTAGCGGAAGGACAGGGGAGACCCAGTACTTC. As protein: CASSPSSGRTGETQYF.

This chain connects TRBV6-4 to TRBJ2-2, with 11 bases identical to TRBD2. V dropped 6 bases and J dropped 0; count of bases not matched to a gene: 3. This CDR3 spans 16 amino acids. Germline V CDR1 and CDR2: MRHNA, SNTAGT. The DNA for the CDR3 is TGTGCCAGCAGCGATAGCGGGAGGGCGAACACCGGGGAGCTGTTTTTT. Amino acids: CASSDSGRANTGELFF.

CDR3 residues: CASSVGGQREQYF. The DNA of the CDR3 is TGTGCCAGCAGCGTAGGAGGCCAGCGGGAGCAGTACTTC. The genes are TRBV9 and TRBJ2-7; maybe TRBD2 (5 bases). The V gene's germline CDR1 is SGDLS and CDR2 YYNGEE. Trimming left V 0 bases short and J 7 bases short, with 11 bases between. The CDR3 has 13 residues.

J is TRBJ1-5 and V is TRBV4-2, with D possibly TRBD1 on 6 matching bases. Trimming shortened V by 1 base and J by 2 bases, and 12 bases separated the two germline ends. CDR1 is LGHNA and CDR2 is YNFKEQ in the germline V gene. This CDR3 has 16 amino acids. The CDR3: CASSQGKSGGNQPQHF. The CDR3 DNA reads TGTGCCAGCAGCCAAGGGAAGTCAGGGGGCAATCAGCCCCAGCATTTT.

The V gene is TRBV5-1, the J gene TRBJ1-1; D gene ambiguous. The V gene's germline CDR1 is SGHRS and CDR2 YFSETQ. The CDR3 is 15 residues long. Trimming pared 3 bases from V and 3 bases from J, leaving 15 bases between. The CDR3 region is CASSSGSNWDTEAFF. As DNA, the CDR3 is TGCGCCAGCAGCTCCGGGTCGAATTGGGACACTGAAGCTTTCTTT.

The CDR3 here is CASSQGGTGSYEQYF. The DNA for the CDR3 is TGTGCCAGCAGCCAAGGGGGGACAGGTTCCTACGAGCAGTACTTC. The V call is TRBV3-1 (or the pseudogene TRBV3-2), the J call TRBJ2-7, with 8 nucleotides matching TRBD1. This CDR3 is built from 15 residues. V shed 1 base, J shed 1 base, and the junction held 3 bases outside the gene matches. The germline V gene has CDR1 LGHDT and CDR2 YNNKEL (reference sequence).

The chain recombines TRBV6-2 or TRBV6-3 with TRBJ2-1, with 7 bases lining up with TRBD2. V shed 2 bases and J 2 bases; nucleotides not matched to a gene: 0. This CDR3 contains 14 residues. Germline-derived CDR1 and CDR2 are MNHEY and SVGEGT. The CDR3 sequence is CASSYGGAYNEQFF. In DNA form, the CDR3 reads TGTGCCAGCAGTTACGGGGGGGCCTACAATGAGCAGTTCTTC.

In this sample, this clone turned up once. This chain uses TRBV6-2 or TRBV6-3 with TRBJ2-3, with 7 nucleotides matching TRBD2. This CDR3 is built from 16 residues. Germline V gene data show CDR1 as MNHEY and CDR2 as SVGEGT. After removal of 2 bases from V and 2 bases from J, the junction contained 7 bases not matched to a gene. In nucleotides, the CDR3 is TGTGCCAGCAGTTACGTGGTACTAGCGCCCACAGATACGCAGTATTTT. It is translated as CASSYVVLAPTDTQYF.

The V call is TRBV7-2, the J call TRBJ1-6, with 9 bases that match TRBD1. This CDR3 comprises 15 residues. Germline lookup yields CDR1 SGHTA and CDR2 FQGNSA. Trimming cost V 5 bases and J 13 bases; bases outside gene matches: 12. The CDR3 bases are TGTGCCAGCAGCGAACAGGGGGCGACTTTTTTGCCCCTCCACTTT. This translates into CASSEQGATFLPLHF.

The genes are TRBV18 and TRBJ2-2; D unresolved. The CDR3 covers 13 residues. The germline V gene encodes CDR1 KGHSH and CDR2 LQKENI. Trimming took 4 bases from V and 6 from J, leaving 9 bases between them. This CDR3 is CASSLDRAGELFF. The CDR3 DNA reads TGTGCCAGCTCACTTGATCGGGCCGGGGAGCTGTTTTTT.

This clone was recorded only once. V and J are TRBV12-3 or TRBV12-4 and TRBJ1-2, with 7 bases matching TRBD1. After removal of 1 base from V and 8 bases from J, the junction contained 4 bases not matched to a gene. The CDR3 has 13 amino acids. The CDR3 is CASSLDRQGGYTF. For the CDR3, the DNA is TGTGCCAGCAGTTTAGACCGACAGGGCGGCTACACCTTC.

The CDR3 DNA is TGTGCCAGCAGCCCTACCGGGACTAGGGGGCCCGTTACCCAGTACTTC. Its translation is CASSPTGTRGPVTQYF. The chain is built from TRBV9 and TRBJ2-5; perhaps TRBD2 as D (8 bases). Germline values: CDR1 SGDLS, CDR2 YYNGEE. Trimming took 4 bases from V and 8 from J, leaving 24 bases between them. The CDR3 extends over 16 amino acids.